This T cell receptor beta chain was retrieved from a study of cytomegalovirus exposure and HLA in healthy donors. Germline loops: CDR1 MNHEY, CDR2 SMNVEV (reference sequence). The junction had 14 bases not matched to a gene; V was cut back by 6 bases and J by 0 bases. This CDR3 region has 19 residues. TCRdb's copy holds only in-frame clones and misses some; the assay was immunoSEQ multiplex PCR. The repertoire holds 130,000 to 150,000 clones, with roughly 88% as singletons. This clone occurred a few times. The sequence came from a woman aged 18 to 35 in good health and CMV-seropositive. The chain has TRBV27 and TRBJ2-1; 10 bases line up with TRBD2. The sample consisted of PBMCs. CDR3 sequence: CASSPAGASGSLSYNEQFF. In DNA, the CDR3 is TGTGCCAGCAGCCCCGCGGGGGCTAGCGGGAGTCTCTCCTACAATGAGCAGTTCTTC.